A selection of T cell receptor beta chains follows, all from one sample in a study of blood T cell repertoires in COVID-19. Produced via immunoSEQ multiplex PCR; TCRdb's table is partial and in-frame only. The sample includes around 310,000 clones, 90% of them seen just once. The sequenced material came from peripheral blood. These receptors were collected from a woman aged 40 to 50 with COVID-19, enrolled during active disease. Each CDR3 is given with its conserved first and last residue. D genes are given only for firm matches. Expanded clones are given a class, and other clones once, few, many or no size at all.

CASSPQGQSNEKLFF	TGTGCCAGCTCACCACAGGGACAGAGTAATGAAAAACTGTTTTTT	TRBV18	TRBJ1-4	.	TRBD1
CASGGGRNYGYTF	TGTGCCTCCGGCGGGGGGCGAAACTATGGCTACACCTTC	TRBV30	TRBJ1-2	.	.
CASSPGGYEQYF	TGTGCCAGCAGCCCAGGCGGGTACGAGCAGTACTTC	TRBV11-2	TRBJ2-7	.	.
CASSIGLVLYEQYF	TGTGCCAGCAGCATTGGACTAGTCCTCTACGAGCAGTACTTC	TRBV11-2	TRBJ2-7	.	TRBD2
CASTPVRGYTEAFF	TGTGCCAGCACTCCTGTTAGGGGCTACACTGAAGCTTTCTTT	TRBV6-5	TRBJ1-1	.	.
CASSLNTGTGAYEQYF	TGTGCCAGCTCACTGAACACCGGGACAGGGGCCTACGAGCAGTACTTC	TRBV18	TRBJ2-7	.	TRBD1
CASSQGPDTQYF	TGTGCCAGCAGTCAGGGTCCAGATACGCAGTATTTT	TRBV6-5	TRBJ2-3	.	.
CASSLGQASGWETQYF	TGCGCCAGCAGCTTGGGTCAGGCTAGCGGTTGGGAGACCCAGTACTTC	TRBV5-1	TRBJ2-5	few	TRBD2
CASSLRIPNAAFF	TGTGCCAGCAGTTTACGTATCCCTAACGCAGCTTTCTTT	TRBV28	TRBJ1-1	.	.
CASSIGTGGHYGYTF	TGTGCCAGTAGTATCGGGACAGGGGGCCACTATGGCTACACCTTC	TRBV19	TRBJ1-2	.	TRBD1
CASRATGQNSPLHF	TGTGCCAGCAGGGCGACAGGGCAGAATTCACCCCTCCACTTT	TRBV2	TRBJ1-6	.	TRBD1
CAGSQRAGGNTGELFF	TGTGCCGGCAGCCAAAGAGCGGGAGGGAACACCGGGGAGCTGTTTTTT	TRBV3-1/TRBV3-2	TRBJ2-2	.	TRBD2
CASTQQGPGNTIYF	TGTGCCAGCACCCAACAGGGCCCTGGAAACACCATATATTTT	TRBV7-2	TRBJ1-3	.	.
CASSLGPGTYNEQFF	TGTGCCAGCAGCTTGGGGCCGGGGACCTACAATGAGCAGTTCTTC	TRBV5-6	TRBJ2-1	.	.
CASSPSGGSYNEQFF	TGTGCCAGCAGTCCTAGCGGGGGCTCCTACAATGAGCAGTTCTTC	TRBV27	TRBJ2-1	.	TRBD2
CASSLVGTGDLNYGYTF	TGTGCCAGCAGTTTAGTGGGGACGGGGGATCTTAACTATGGCTACACCTTC	TRBV28	TRBJ1-2	.	.
CASSIGASGGKETQYF	TGTGCCAGTAGTATAGGTGCTAGCGGGGGAAAAGAGACCCAGTACTTC	TRBV19	TRBJ2-5	.	TRBD2
CASSFPSGTNEKLFF	TGTGCCAGCAGCTTTCCCAGCGGTACTAATGAAAAACTGTTTTTT	TRBV7-8	TRBJ1-4	.	.
CSTGQAADTQYF	TGCAGCACAGGACAGGCCGCAGATACGCAGTATTTT	TRBV29-1	TRBJ2-3	once	TRBD1
CASSVGGTSPNEQFF	TGTGCCAGTAGTGTCGGCGGGACTTCACCCAATGAGCAGTTCTTC	TRBV19	TRBJ2-1	.	.
CASSLAGGDSGYTF	TGTGCCAGCAGCTTAGCTGGGGGGGACTCTGGCTACACCTTC	TRBV7-9	TRBJ1-2	.	.
CASIRDRVFRSNQPQHF	TGTGCCAGTATTCGGGACAGGGTATTTCGTAGCAATCAGCCCCAGCATTTT	TRBV7-8	TRBJ1-5	once	TRBD1
CAISESRERHYGYTF	TGTGCCATCAGTGAGTCACGGGAGCGGCACTATGGCTACACCTTC	TRBV10-3	TRBJ1-2	.	.
CASSLDRANGYTF	TGTGCCAGCAGCTTAGATAGAGCCAACGGCTACACCTTC	TRBV7-2	TRBJ1-2	once	.
CASSSRQDPGSNQPQHF	TGTGCCAGCAGCTCCCGACAGGACCCAGGGAGCAATCAGCCCCAGCATTTT	TRBV7-2	TRBJ1-5	.	.
CASSIQPVNRGWETQYF	TGTGCCAGCAGTATTCAACCCGTGAACAGGGGGTGGGAGACCCAGTACTTC	TRBV2	TRBJ2-5	.	TRBD1
CASSYLPGGARETQYF	TGTGCCAGCAGTTACCTACCCGGGGGGGCCCGGGAGACCCAGTACTTC	TRBV6-5	TRBJ2-5	.	TRBD2
CASSLRGASETQYF	TGTGCCAGCAGCTTACGGGGGGCCAGCGAGACCCAGTACTTC	TRBV7-2	TRBJ2-5	.	.
CASSSQVNTEAFF	TGTGCCAGCAGTTCACAGGTGAACACTGAAGCTTTCTTT	TRBV6-2/TRBV6-3	TRBJ1-1	.	.
CASSQSLAGGPETQYF	TGCGCCAGCAGCCAATCACTAGCGGGGGGGCCGGAGACCCAGTACTTC	TRBV4-1	TRBJ2-5	.	TRBD2
CASSSGTGASPLHF	TGTGCCAGCAGTTCCGGGACAGGGGCTTCACCCCTCCACTTT	TRBV6-2/TRBV6-3	TRBJ1-6	.	TRBD1
CASSLAGRAEDTQYF	TGTGCCAGCAGCTTGGCCGGGAGGGCCGAAGATACGCAGTATTTT	TRBV5-4	TRBJ2-3	.	TRBD2
CASSAGTSGGRGNF	TGTGCCAGCAGCGCAGGGACTAGCGGGGGCCGGGGGAACTTC	TRBV7-2	TRBJ2-5	.	TRBD2
CASSNRLAGDYEQYF	TGTGCCAGTAGTAACAGACTAGCGGGAGACTACGAGCAGTACTTC	TRBV19	TRBJ2-7	.	TRBD2
CASSFDRDEQYF	TGTGCCAGCAGCTTCGACAGGGACGAGCAGTACTTC	TRBV5-6	TRBJ2-7	.	TRBD1
CASSLGQGINTIYF	TGTGCCAGCAGCTTGGGACAGGGAATAAACACCATATATTTT	TRBV5-8	TRBJ1-3	few	TRBD1
CASSARGTSLTPLHF	TGTGCCAGCAGCGCCCGCGGGACGAGCCTCACACCCCTCCACTTT	TRBV7-3	TRBJ1-6	.	.
CASSFAEGRGNQPQHF	TGTGCCAGCAGTTTTGCTGAAGGGCGCGGGAATCAGCCCCAGCATTTT	TRBV28	TRBJ1-5	.	.
CASSPLSSSTDTQYF	TGTGCCAGCAGCCCCCTTTCTTCTAGCACAGATACGCAGTATTTT	TRBV6-2/TRBV6-3	TRBJ2-3	once	.
CASSWVRTGFLTQYF	TGTGCCAGCAGTTGGGTCCGGACAGGGTTCCTTACCCAGTACTTC	TRBV28	TRBJ2-5	.	TRBD1
CASSQEGRTGNIYGYTF	TGTGCCAGCAGCCAAGAGGGTCGGACAGGAAACATCTATGGCTACACCTTC	TRBV4-2	TRBJ1-2	.	TRBD1